This T cell receptor beta chain was sequenced in a study of T-cell reconstitution after alpha-beta-depleted transplantation in children. The TCRbeta library incorporated unique molecular identifiers. TCRdb ran MiXCR on the PCR reads and lists one entry per CDR3 protein. The sample includes around 300,000 distinct CDR3 sequences, over 9% of them seen just once. Turning to this clonotype: Its antigen is undetermined.

General study results and limits: For some patients, TCRbeta diversity was high at day 60 because of recipient T cells and thymic progenitors that survived. T-cell numbers and diversity, one year after transplant, stemmed largely from T cells that were newly produced. Reported findings indicate that, about two months after transplant, alpha-beta T cells came from several hundred expanded clones, which were derived from non-depleted graft cells.

The length of the CDR3 is 16 residues. V was trimmed by 7 bases and J by 1 base, leaving 20 bases between them. Germline CDR1 is SGHRS and CDR2 is YFSETQ. Sample: PBMCs, taken before TCRalphabeta/CD19-depleted stem cell transplant. The chain has TRBV5-1 and TRBJ1-1; weak D call: TRBD1 (6 bases). This clonotype originated in a boy younger than two with acute myeloid leukemia, due to receive a stem cell transplant. DNA of the CDR3: TGCGCCAGCCGTATTGGGGGGCGCCCCCAGAACACTGAAGCTTTCTTT. Translating gives CASRIGGRPQNTEAFF.